The rows below give T cell receptor beta chains drawn from one sample of a study of patients and donors after allogeneic stem cell transplantation. Each CDR3 protein is one row after TCRdb ran MiXCR on the RT-PCR reads. Of about a million distinct CDR3 sequences listed, about 20% are singletons. Sequenced sample: blood, either unsorted or a sorted T cell fraction (not recorded which). The source is a human donor who was either an allogeneic HSCT recipient or a stem cell or donor lymphocyte infusion donor (not recorded which). It is not recorded whose cells these are; they may come from a transplant donor. Both conserved end residues are part of each CDR3. Each record gives: D gene, V gene, clone size, J gene, CDR3 DNA, CDR3 protein. The D gene is left open where the match is weak. Clone size appears in some rows only: once, few, many, or a class for an expanded clone.

.	TRBV10-3	.	TRBJ2-3	TGTGCCATCAGTGAGGGCACCCGGGGCACAGATACGCAGTATTTT	CAISEGTRGTDTQYF
.	TRBV7-2	few	TRBJ1-3	TGTGCCAGCAGAAGGGCACCGGGAGACACCATATATTTT	CASRRAPGDTIYF
.	TRBV20-1	.	TRBJ2-5	TGCAGTGCTAGAGACGGCAAGGACAACCTCCAAGAGACCCAGTACTTC	CSARDGKDNLQETQYF
.	TRBV5-1	few	TRBJ2-1	TGCGCCAGCAGCTTGTTGGGGGAGGCCCTCAATGAGCAGTTCTTC	CASSLLGEALNEQFF
.	TRBV6-1	many	TRBJ1-1	TGTGCCAGCGGCCGAACAGGGACCACTGAAGCTTTCTTT	CASGRTGTTEAFF
.	TRBV12-3/TRBV12-4	.	TRBJ2-7	TGTGCCAGCAGTCCCCCAGGGGCCAACGAGCAGTACTTC	CASSPPGANEQYF
TRBD2	TRBV12-3/TRBV12-4	few	TRBJ2-7	TGTGCCAGCAGTCTGCCCCCCCGTAGCGGGAGAAATGTCTACGAGCAGTACTTC	CASSLPPRSGRNVYEQYF
TRBD1	TRBV23-1	.	TRBJ2-5	TGCGCCAGCAGTCATCAGGGGTGGAGGACAGGGGGAGAGACCCAGTACTTC	CASSHQGWRTGGETQYF
TRBD2	TRBV14	.	TRBJ2-5	TGTGCCAGCAGCCCGACCATGGGACTAGCGGAGACCCAGTACTTC	CASSPTMGLAETQYF
TRBD2	TRBV12-3/TRBV12-4	.	TRBJ2-3	TGTGCCAGCAGTTTAAGGCGGGGGGGGGCAGGTACGCAGTATTTT	CASSLRRGGAGTQYF
.	TRBV27	.	TRBJ1-3	TGTGCCAGCAGTTTAACCGCTGAATCCTCTGGAAACACCATATATTTT	CASSLTAESSGNTIYF
TRBD2	TRBV7-6	few	TRBJ2-1	TGTGCCAGCAGCCTCGGGACTAGCGGGGCCTACAATGAGCAGTTCTTC	CASSLGTSGAYNEQFF
TRBD1	TRBV20-1	.	TRBJ1-4	TGCAGTGCTAGAGTTAGGCAGGGGGATGAAAAACTGTTTTTT	CSARVRQGDEKLFF
TRBD2	TRBV5-1	.	TRBJ2-3	TGCGCCAGCAGCCGGGCGGCGGGAGGGCGTTCAGATACGCAGTATTTT	CASSRAAGGRSDTQYF
TRBD2	TRBV6-6	.	TRBJ2-7	TGTGCCAGCAGTACACCGGGGGGGTACGAGCAGTACTTC	CASSTPGGYEQYF
.	TRBV4-3	few	TRBJ2-4	TGCGCCAGCAGCCAACCCTGCATAGCCAAAAACATTCAGTACTTC	CASSQPCIAKNIQYF
.	TRBV27	.	TRBJ1-2	TGTGCCAGCAGGACGGACTTCCGGGGGCTCGAAAACTATGGCTACACCTTC	CASRTDFRGLENYGYTF
.	TRBV3-1	.	TRBJ2-7	TGTGCCAGCAGCCACCCCGGGATCTTCGAGCAGTACTTC	CASSHPGIFEQYF
.	TRBV6-1	few	TRBJ2-7	TGTGCCAGCCGCCGACAAGCTGATAGCTCCTACGAGCAGTACTTC	CASRRQADSSYEQYF
.	TRBV4-3	.	TRBJ2-2	TGCGCCAGCAGCCAAGGGGCGGGGCAGGCCGGCACCGGGGAGCTGTTTTTT	CASSQGAGQAGTGELFF
.	TRBV20-1	few	TRBJ2-5	TGCAGTGCTAGATCCGACAGGCTCGTATGGGAGACCCAGTACTTC	CSARSDRLVWETQYF
.	TRBV5-1	few	TRBJ1-1	TGCGCCAGCAGCTTGTCGAGGGCCGCGATGAACACTGAAGCTTTCTTT	CASSLSRAAMNTEAFF
.	TRBV13	few	TRBJ2-3	TGTGCCAGCAGCTTGACGCTCAAGGCAGATACGCAGTATTTT	CASSLTLKADTQYF
.	TRBV6-6	few	TRBJ2-1	TGTGCCAGCAGGAGGGACAACCACAATGAGCAGTTCTTC	CASRRDNHNEQFF
TRBD2	TRBV12-3/TRBV12-4	.	TRBJ2-1	TGTGCCAGCAGAGTTTTAGCGGGGGGGCGAGGGGAGCAGTTCTTC	CASRVLAGGRGEQFF
TRBD1	TRBV29-1	.	TRBJ1-1	TGCAGCGTTGAAGATCATTCAGGGGGGATCATGAACACTGAAGCTTTCTTT	CSVEDHSGGIMNTEAFF
TRBD1	TRBV7-9	.	TRBJ1-1	TGTGCCAGCAGCTCTCCGGGACAGGGGACAGTGGAAGCTTTCTTT	CASSSPGQGTVEAFF
.	TRBV20-1	.	TRBJ2-3	TGCAGTGCCGCCATAGCGGAGGGCACAGATACGCAGTATTTT	CSAAIAEGTDTQYF
TRBD1	TRBV24-1	few	TRBJ2-5	TGTGCCACCAGTGATGGGACAGGGGTAAGGGAGACCCAGTACTTC	CATSDGTGVRETQYF
TRBD2	TRBV2	.	TRBJ2-1	TGTGCCAGCAGTGAATGGGCTAGCGGGAGTGAAATGGAGCAGTTCTTC	CASSEWASGSEMEQFF
.	TRBV7-3	.	TRBJ1-6	TGTGCCAGCAGCTCCACAGCGGTCGGTAATTCACCCCTCCACTTT	CASSSTAVGNSPLHF
TRBD2	TRBV4-2	few	TRBJ2-5	TGTGCCAGCAGCCAAGCCCCCCAGCGGGAGTACCAAGAGACCCAGTACTTC	CASSQAPQREYQETQYF
.	TRBV18	once	TRBJ2-2	TGTGCCAGCTCACACGACACGGACGGGGAGCTGTTTTTT	CASSHDTDGELFF
TRBD1	TRBV5-5	.	TRBJ2-3	TGTGCCAGCAGCTTGGAGGACAGGGGGCCCACAGATACGCAGTATTTT	CASSLEDRGPTDTQYF
.	TRBV5-1	few	TRBJ1-2	TGCGCCAGCAGCTGGGACGCTAACTATGGCTACACCTTC	CASSWDANYGYTF
.	TRBV11-1	.	TRBJ2-5	TGTGCCAGCAGCTTACAGAGCCCAGAGACCCAGTACTTC	CASSLQSPETQYF
.	TRBV7-9	.	TRBJ1-5	TGTGCCAGCAGCTTAGCGGCAGCTTTTCAGCCCCAGCATTTT	CASSLAAAFQPQHF
TRBD1	TRBV2	few	TRBJ2-7	TGTGCCAGCAGTGGAATCGAAGAGGAGACAGGGGGAAACGAGCAGTACTTC	CASSGIEEETGGNEQYF
TRBD1	TRBV18	.	TRBJ2-5	TGTGCCAGCTCAGCGACCGGACAGGGGGCGGAGACCCAGTACTTC	CASSATGQGAETQYF
.	TRBV28	many	TRBJ1-5	TGTGCCAGCAGTTTATTCAAGGCTTGGGGCAATCAGCCCCAGCATTTT	CASSLFKAWGNQPQHF
.	TRBV4-1	many	TRBJ2-7	TGCGCCAGCAGCCAAGATGGGGCAGGGACTTACGAGCAGTACTTC	CASSQDGAGTYEQYF
.	TRBV10-3	.	TRBJ2-7	TGTGCCATCAGTGCGAGGGAGGAATCCTCCTACGAGCAGTACTTC	CAISAREESSYEQYF
TRBD1	TRBV2	.	TRBJ1-1	TGTGCCAGCAAGAGTTCCCCGGGACAGGGGTACACTGAAGCTTTCTTT	CASKSSPGQGYTEAFF
.	TRBV3-1	.	TRBJ2-1	TGTGCCAGCAGCCACCGACCCCGTGGAGGGACCTACAATGAGCAGTTCTTC	CASSHRPRGGTYNEQFF
.	TRBV20-1	.	TRBJ1-1	TGCAGTGCTAGAGTACAGGGTTTTGGTGAAGCTTTCTTT	CSARVQGFGEAFF
TRBD1	TRBV10-3	.	TRBJ2-5	TGTGCCATCAGTGAGGGGGACAGAGCCCAAGAGACCCAGTACTTC	CAISEGDRAQETQYF
.	TRBV27	.	TRBJ2-7	TGTGCCAGCAGTCCGCGGACGGACTTCTTCTACGAGCAGTACTTC	CASSPRTDFFYEQYF
TRBD1	TRBV7-2	few	TRBJ1-6	TGTGCCAGCAGCTCCAGGGGGCCCACCAATTCACCCCTCCACTTT	CASSSRGPTNSPLHF
TRBD1	TRBV29-1	few	TRBJ1-5	TGCAGCGTTTTACTCATCGGCCCGGGACAGAATCAGCCCCAGCATTTT	CSVLLIGPGQNQPQHF
.	TRBV6-2/TRBV6-3	.	TRBJ1-5	TGTGCCAGCAGTTATTTAGGTAGCCTTCCCAATCAGCCCCAGCATTTT	CASSYLGSLPNQPQHF
.	TRBV7-2	few	TRBJ2-5	TGTGCCAGCAGCTTTTCGGGACGAGACCAGTACTTC	CASSFSGRDQYF